This T cell receptor (beta chain) was documented in a study of blood T cell repertoires in COVID-19. Germline CDR1 reads GTSNPN; CDR2 reads SVGIG (reference sequence). V was cut by 4 bases and J by 6 bases, with 12 bases left in between. CDR3 length: 12 residues. Original analysis: Reference gene primer amplification gave nucleated cell count estimates. Data came from immunoSEQ multiplex PCR; TCRdb stores just in-frame clones and leaves some out. The V and J calls and clone size are taken from that table; D and trimming were inferred from the DNA. The sample records more than 150,000 clones, over 80% being singletons. Living in under 30 US areas, the participants were between about 18 and 100 years of age. Each recovered donor of Cohort 3 presented with two negative PCRs, clearance, or symptom resolution.

This rearrangement joins TRBV30 to TRBJ1-2; the D is unclear. What was sequenced was PBMCs or T cells enriched from blood (not recorded which). The sequence was collected from a woman aged 60-75 years who had recovered from COVID-19. CDR3 nucleotides: TGTGCCTGGATGCCCGGGGTGAATGGCTACACCTTC. Its protein is CAWMPGVNGYTF.